Listed below are T cell receptor beta chains from one sample, sequenced in a study of blood T cell repertoires in COVID-19. Measured with immunoSEQ multiplex PCR; TCRdb has only the in-frame clones, and not every one. The repertoire holds more than 250,000 clones, with more than 75% as singletons. The specimen sequenced was peripheral blood. Receptors were obtained from a woman between 25 and 40 years old who had recovered from COVID-19. CDR3s include the opening cysteine and the closing phenylalanine or tryptophan. The order of the fields is V gene, J gene, clone size, D gene, CDR3 protein, CDR3 DNA. A D gene is named only where the DNA matches it firmly. Clone size is shown for a subset of rows, as once, few, many or a class of expanded clone.

TRBV30	TRBJ1-2	few	NA	CAWSASTNYGYTF	TGTGCCTGGAGTGCTTCTACGAACTATGGCTACACCTTC
TRBV29-1	TRBJ2-1	NA	NA	CSMDLANEQFF	TGCAGCATGGACTTAGCCAATGAGCAGTTCTTC
TRBV29-1	TRBJ2-5	NA	TRBD1	CSTRTGERETQYF	TGCAGCACCCGGACAGGGGAGCGCGAGACCCAGTACTTC
TRBV19	TRBJ2-6	NA	NA	CASSSGYSGANVLTF	TGTGCCAGTAGTTCGGGGTACTCTGGGGCCAACGTCCTGACTTTC
TRBV27	TRBJ2-5	NA	TRBD2	CASSFSGREETQYF	TGTGCCAGCAGTTTTAGCGGGCGGGAGGAGACCCAGTACTTC
TRBV12-5	TRBJ1-1	NA	NA	CASGLFVGAVPEAFF	TGTGCTAGTGGTTTGTTTGTGGGGGCGGTGCCTGAAGCTTTCTTT
TRBV28	TRBJ2-1	NA	TRBD2	CASSILAGAYNEQFF	TGTGCCAGCAGTATTCTAGCGGGAGCCTACAATGAGCAGTTCTTC
TRBV19	TRBJ2-3	NA	NA	CASSTGMRVTDTQYF	TGTGCCAGTAGTACCGGGATGAGGGTCACAGATACGCAGTATTTT
TRBV19	TRBJ1-4	NA	TRBD1	CASSMRGQLSLFEKLFF	TGTGCCAGTAGTATGCGGGGACAGCTCTCGCTTTTCGAAAAACTGTTTTTT
TRBV6-4	TRBJ2-2	NA	TRBD1	CASSPDRGTGELFF	TGTGCCAGCAGTCCGGACAGGGGCACCGGGGAGCTGTTTTTT
TRBV24-1	TRBJ2-1	few	TRBD1	CATSGSGTGENEQFF	TGTGCCACCAGTGGGTCTGGGACAGGGGAAAATGAGCAGTTCTTC
TRBV19	TRBJ2-2	NA	TRBD2	CASTSGRVNTGELFF	TGTGCCAGTACTAGCGGGAGGGTGAACACCGGGGAGCTGTTTTTT
TRBV6-2/TRBV6-3	TRBJ2-2	once	TRBD2	CASSRASGSYTGELFF	TGTGCCAGCAGTCGAGCTAGCGGGTCGTACACCGGGGAGCTGTTTTTT
TRBV6-6	TRBJ2-7	NA	TRBD1	CASSYSGDSSYEQYF	TGTGCCAGCAGTTACTCCGGGGACAGTTCCTACGAGCAGTACTTC
TRBV11-2	TRBJ2-7	NA	TRBD1	CASSSRDSLSYEQYF	TGTGCCAGCAGCTCCCGGGACAGCTTATCCTACGAGCAGTACTTC
TRBV6-2/TRBV6-3	TRBJ2-2	NA	NA	CASSWGSGTLNTGELFF	TGTGCCAGCAGTTGGGGATCCGGGACACTCAACACCGGGGAGCTGTTTTTT
TRBV19	TRBJ1-5	few	TRBD1	CASSIGGTGGNSQHF	TGTGCCAGTAGTATCGGCGGGACAGGGGGCAATTCCCAGCATTTT
TRBV7-9	TRBJ2-3	NA	TRBD2	CASSSTWEGGTDTQYF	TGTGCCAGCAGCTCCACCTGGGAGGGTGGAACAGATACGCAGTATTTT
TRBV19	TRBJ2-2	NA	NA	CASIGRTGELFF	TGTGCCAGTATCGGGAGAACCGGGGAGCTGTTTTTT
TRBV28	TRBJ2-2	NA	NA	CASSSPGSTGELFF	TGTGCCAGCAGCTCCCCTGGGAGTACCGGGGAGCTGTTTTTT
TRBV7-2	TRBJ1-2	once	TRBD1	CASSSWTGAGGYTF	TGTGCCAGCAGCTCCTGGACAGGGGCTGGTGGCTACACCTTC
TRBV10-1	TRBJ1-6	few	NA	CASSEGSGGSPLHF	TGCGCCAGCAGTGAAGGGAGCGGGGGATCACCCCTCCACTTT
TRBV4-1	TRBJ2-3	NA	TRBD2	CASSHPRTSGTSSTDTQYF	TGCGCCAGCAGCCATCCTCGGACTAGCGGGACCTCTAGCACAGATACGCAGTATTTT
TRBV3-1/TRBV3-2	TRBJ2-5	NA	TRBD2	CASSLQLSSGSETQYF	TGTGCCAGCAGCCTCCAGCTTTCTAGCGGGAGTGAGACCCAGTACTTC
TRBV6-5	TRBJ2-1	NA	NA	CASSYRGYSSYNEQFF	TGTGCCAGCAGTTACCGGGGTTACAGCTCCTACAATGAGCAGTTCTTC
TRBV19	TRBJ2-5	once	TRBD2	CASSIAGGETQYF	TGTGCCAGTAGTATCGCGGGAGGCGAGACCCAGTACTTC
TRBV28	TRBJ2-1	NA	NA	CASSFRGNSYNEQFF	TGTGCCAGCAGTTTTAGAGGGAACTCCTACAATGAGCAGTTCTTC